Below, one TCR beta chain is given with its context. Its cognate antigen is unknown. These data belong to a study of cytomegalovirus exposure and HLA in healthy donors. Study conclusions and caveats: A classifier reportedly called cytomegalovirus status with high sensitivity and specificity.

This table comes from immunoSEQ multiplex PCR, and its TCRdb copy is limited to in-frame clones, with some not included. The repertoire holds over 120,000 clones, with approximately 90% as singletons. Deletions cut 5 bases from V and 2 bases from J, with 4 bases between. CDR3 length: 11 amino acids. Germline values: CDR1 MDHEN, CDR2 SYDVKM. The chain is built from TRBV28 and TRBJ2-7; D uncertain. This TCR was sampled from a woman aged 25 to 39 in good health and CMV-seropositive. The specimen sequenced was PBMCs. CDR3 coding DNA: TGTGCCAGCAGTCCCACCTACGAGCAGTACTTC. Its translation: CASSPTYEQYF.